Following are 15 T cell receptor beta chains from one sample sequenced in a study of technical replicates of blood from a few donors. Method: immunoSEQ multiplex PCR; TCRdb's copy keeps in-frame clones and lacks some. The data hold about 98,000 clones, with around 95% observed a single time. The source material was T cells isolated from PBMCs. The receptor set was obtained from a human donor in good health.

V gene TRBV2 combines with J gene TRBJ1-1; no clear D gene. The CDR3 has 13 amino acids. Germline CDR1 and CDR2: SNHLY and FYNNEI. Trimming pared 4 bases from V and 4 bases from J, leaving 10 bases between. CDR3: CASSAQIATEAFF. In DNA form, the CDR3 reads TGTGCCAGCAGTGCACAGATCGCCACTGAAGCTTTCTTT.

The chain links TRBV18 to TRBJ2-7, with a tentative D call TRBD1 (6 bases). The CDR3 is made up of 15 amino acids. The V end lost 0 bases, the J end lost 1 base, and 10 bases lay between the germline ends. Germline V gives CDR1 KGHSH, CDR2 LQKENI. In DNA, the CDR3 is TGTGCCAGCTCACCACCGGGACAAAGGTCCTACGAGCAGTACTTC. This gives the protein CASSPPGQRSYEQYF.

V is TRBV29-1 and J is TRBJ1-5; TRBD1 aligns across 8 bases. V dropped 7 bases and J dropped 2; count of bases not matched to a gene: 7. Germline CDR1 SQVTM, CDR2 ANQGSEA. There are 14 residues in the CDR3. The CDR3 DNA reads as TGCAGCGCCACGGACAGGGAGGGCAATCAGCCCCAGCATTTT. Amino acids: CSATDREGNQPQHF. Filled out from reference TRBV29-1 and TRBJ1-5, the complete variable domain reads SAVISQKPSRDICQRGTSLTIQCQVDSQVTMMFWYRQQPGQSLTLIATANQGSEATYESGFVIDKFPISRPNLTFSTLTVSNMSPEDSSIYLCSATDREGNQPQHFGDGTRLSIL.

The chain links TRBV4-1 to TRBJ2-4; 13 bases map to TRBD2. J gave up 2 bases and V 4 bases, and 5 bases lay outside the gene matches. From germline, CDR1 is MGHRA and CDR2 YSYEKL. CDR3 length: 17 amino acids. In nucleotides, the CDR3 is TGCGCCAGCAGCCCGGGACTAGCGGGGACTCCCAAAAACATTCAGTACTTC. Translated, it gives CASSPGLAGTPKNIQYF.

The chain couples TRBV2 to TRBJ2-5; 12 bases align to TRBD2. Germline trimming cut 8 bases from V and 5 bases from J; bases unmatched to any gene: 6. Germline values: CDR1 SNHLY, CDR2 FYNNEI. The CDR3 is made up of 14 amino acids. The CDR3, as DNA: TGTGCCAGCGCTGGACTAGCGGGGTGGGAGACCCAGTACTTC. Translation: CASAGLAGWETQYF.

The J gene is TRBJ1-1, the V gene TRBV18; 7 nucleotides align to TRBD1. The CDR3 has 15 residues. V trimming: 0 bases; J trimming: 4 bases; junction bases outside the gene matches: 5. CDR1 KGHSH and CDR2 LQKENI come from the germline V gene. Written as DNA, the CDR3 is TGTGCCAGCTCACCACCGAGGAGGGGGCCCACTGAAGCTTTCTTT. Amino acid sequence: CASSPPRRGPTEAFF.

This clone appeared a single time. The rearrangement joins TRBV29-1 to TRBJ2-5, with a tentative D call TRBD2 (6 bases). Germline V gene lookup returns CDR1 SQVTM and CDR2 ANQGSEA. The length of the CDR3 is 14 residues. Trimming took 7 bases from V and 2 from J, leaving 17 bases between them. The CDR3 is CSAERAGGQETQYF. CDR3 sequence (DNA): TGCAGCGCCGAGCGGGCTGGAGGGCAAGAGACCCAGTACTTC.

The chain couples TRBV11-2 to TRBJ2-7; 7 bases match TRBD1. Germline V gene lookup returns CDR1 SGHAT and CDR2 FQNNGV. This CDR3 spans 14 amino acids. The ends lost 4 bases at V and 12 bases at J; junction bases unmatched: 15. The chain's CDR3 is CASSSTATGTSWYF. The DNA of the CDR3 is TGTGCCAGCAGCTCGACGGCGACAGGGACAAGTTGGTACTTC.

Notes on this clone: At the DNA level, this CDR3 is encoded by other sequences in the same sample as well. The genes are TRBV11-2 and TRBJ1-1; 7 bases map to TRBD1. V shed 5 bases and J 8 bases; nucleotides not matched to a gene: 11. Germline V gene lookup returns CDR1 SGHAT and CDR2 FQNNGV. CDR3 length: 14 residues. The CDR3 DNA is TGTGCCAGCAGCCGGACAGGTTGGTCCACCGAAGCTTTCTTT. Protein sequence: CASSRTGWSTEAFF.

The CDR3 coding sequence is TGTGCCAGCAGCTTGGTGTCGAGTGAAAAACTGTTTTTT. It translates to CASSLVSSEKLFF. V usage is TRBV5-6 and J usage is TRBJ1-4; D is uncertain. The ends were cut back, 0 bases at V and 7 bases at J, with 7 bases in the middle. This CDR3 spans 13 amino acids. Germline CDR1 is SGHDT and CDR2 is YYEEEE.

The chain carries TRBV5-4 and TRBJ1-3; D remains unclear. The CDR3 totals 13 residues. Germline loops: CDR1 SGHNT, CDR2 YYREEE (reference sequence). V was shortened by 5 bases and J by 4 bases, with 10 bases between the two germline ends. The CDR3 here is CASRAALGNTIYF. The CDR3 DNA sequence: TGTGCCAGCAGAGCCGCACTCGGAAACACCATATATTTT.

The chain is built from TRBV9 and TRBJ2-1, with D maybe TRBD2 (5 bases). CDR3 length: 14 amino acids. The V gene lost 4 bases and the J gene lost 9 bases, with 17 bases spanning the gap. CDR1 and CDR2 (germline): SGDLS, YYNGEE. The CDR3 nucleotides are TGTGCCAGCAGCCAAGAGGGTCTAGCAGGTGAGCAGTTCTTC. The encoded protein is CASSQEGLAGEQFF.

CDR3 nucleotides: TGCGCCAGCAGCAGGGACGGGGGGGACTATGGCTACACCTTC. Amino acid sequence: CASSRDGGDYGYTF. The J gene is TRBJ1-2, the V gene TRBV5-1, with a possible D match to TRBD1 (5 bases). Trimming removed 4 bases at V and 3 bases at J, with 13 bases between. The germline V gene has CDR1 SGHRS and CDR2 YFSETQ. The CDR3 is 14 amino acids. Variable domain in full (rest from reference TRBV5-1 and TRBJ1-2): KAGVTQTPRYLIKTRGQQVTLSCSPISGHRSVSWYQQTPGQGLQFLFEYFSETQRNKGNFPGRFSGRQFSNSRSEMNVSTLELGDSALYLCASSRDGGDYGYTFGSGTRLTVV.

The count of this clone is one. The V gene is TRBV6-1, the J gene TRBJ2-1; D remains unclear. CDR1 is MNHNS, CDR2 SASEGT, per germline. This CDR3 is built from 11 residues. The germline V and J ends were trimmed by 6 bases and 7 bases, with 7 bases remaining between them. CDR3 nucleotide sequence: TGTGCCAGCAGGGGCAGGAATGAGCAGTTCTTC. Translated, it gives CASRGRNEQFF.

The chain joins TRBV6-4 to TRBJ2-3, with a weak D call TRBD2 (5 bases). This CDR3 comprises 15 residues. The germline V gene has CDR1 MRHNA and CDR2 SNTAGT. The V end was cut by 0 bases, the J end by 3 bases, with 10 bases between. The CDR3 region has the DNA TGTGCCAGCAGTGACTCTGCACTAGAAACAGATACGCAGTATTTT. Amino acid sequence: CASSDSALETDTQYF.